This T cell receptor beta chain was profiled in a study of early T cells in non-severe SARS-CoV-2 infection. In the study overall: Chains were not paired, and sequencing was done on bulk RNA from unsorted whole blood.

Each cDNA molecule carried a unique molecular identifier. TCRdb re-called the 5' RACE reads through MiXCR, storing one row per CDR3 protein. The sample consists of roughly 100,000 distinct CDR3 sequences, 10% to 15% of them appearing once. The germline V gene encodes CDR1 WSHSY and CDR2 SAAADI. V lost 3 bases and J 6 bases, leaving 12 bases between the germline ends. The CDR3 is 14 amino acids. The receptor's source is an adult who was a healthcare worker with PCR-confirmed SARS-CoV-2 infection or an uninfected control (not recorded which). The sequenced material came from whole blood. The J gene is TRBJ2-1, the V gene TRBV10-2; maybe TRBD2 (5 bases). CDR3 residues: CASSERGLANEQFF. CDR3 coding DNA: TGCGCCAGCAGTGAACGCGGCCTAGCCAATGAGCAGTTCTTC.